Described below is a single T cell receptor beta chain sequence and its context. The antigen is undetermined. These data belong to a study of response to subunit inactivated influenza vaccine. Points from the study as a whole: A suggestion made by the authors is that each seasonal influenza vaccination recruits few new T cells.

TCRdb recomputed calls from the RT-PCR reads with MiXCR, one row per CDR3 protein. The table includes hundreds of thousands of distinct CDR3 sequences, 10% to 15% detected once. Germline CDR1 reads LGHDT; CDR2 reads YNNKEL (reference sequence). Trimming removed 1 base at V and 6 bases at J, with 7 bases between. This CDR3 is 12 amino acids long. The receptor was derived from a man aged 50-60 years who received an inactivated influenza vaccine. The source was PBMCs from blood, collected on the day of vaccination. J is TRBJ2-7 and V is TRBV3-1, with D possibly TRBD2 on 5 matching bases. CDR3 amino acids: CASSQGSGEQYF. DNA for the CDR3: TGTGCCAGCAGCCAAGGGAGCGGCGAGCAGTACTTC.